This T cell receptor (beta chain) was retrieved from a study of CD8+CD57+ T cells in acquired aplastic anemia. Whole-study context: On average, sorted CD4+ and CD8+ cells gave 3.2 ug of DNA.

Genomic DNA templated the TCR beta VDJ and CDR3 profiling. TCRdb re-called the reads through MiXCR, storing one row per CDR3 protein. This table has some 280,000 distinct CDR3 sequences, around 60% appearing once. This CDR3 region has 17 residues. The germline gives CDR1 LNHDA, CDR2 SQIVND (reference sequence). V lost 5 bases, J lost 5 bases, and 22 bases lay in between. This clonotype was observed at least ten times. As yet, its antigen is unknown. Study outcomes and limitations: Under 35 was the count of CD8+ CDR3 sequences that patients shared with controls.

Specimen: sorted CD4+, CD8+, or CD8+CD57+ T cells (not recorded which) from PBMCs. The clonotype comes from a human donor with severe aplastic anemia or a healthy control (not recorded which). The V call is TRBV19, the J call TRBJ2-1; TRBD1 or TRBD2 may be the D gene (6 bases each). The CDR3 DNA reads TGTGCCAGTAGTGCGAACACAGGGACGAGGACTAACAATGAGCAGTTCTTC. It translates to CASSANTGTRTNNEQFF.